Sequencing of this TCR beta chain was carried out in a study of tumor-infiltrating lymphocytes in primary liver carcinoma. Study in general: Each sample had roughly 3.65 to 8 million productive TCRbeta reads regardless of tissue type.

Per the germline V gene, CDR1 is MNHNS and CDR2 is SASEGT. V was clipped by 2 bases and J by 7 bases, with 15 bases between them. The CDR3 loop spans 15 amino acids. A constant-region primer served to make TCR beta cDNA from around 500 ng total RNA. Libraries for TCR beta were built through three nested multiplex PCR rounds, which together made up a slightly modified ARM-PCR procedure. TRBV1-TRBV30 forward primers paired with a C-beta reverse primer drove the first two PCR rounds, approximately 11 cycles each. Each CDR3 protein gets one entry after TCRdb re-called the multiplex PCR reads with MiXCR. The data contain 95,000 to 150,000 distinct CDR3 sequences, 64% of them singletons. General observations from the study: About 8-25% of top clones, no more, were shared by all five regions. Between tumor regions, pairs overlapped more than tumor-adjacent and tumor-blood pairs did.

This clonotype was found many times. Its specificity is not known. The source material, roughly 18-33 mg of unsorted bulk tissue, was used to co-extract RNA and DNA. This TCR was recovered from a woman aged 60 to 75 with primary liver carcinoma and hepatitis B virus infection. Sample: liver tumor tissue from sampling region 3. Subset specified: tumor region T3, left-lateral pole. The genes are TRBV6-1 and TRBJ2-1, with D perhaps matching TRBD1 (6 bases). CDR3 DNA sequence: TGTGCCAGCAGTGAAAGAGAGCGGCAGGGGAATGAGCAGTTCTTC. Amino acids: CASSERERQGNEQFF.